One sample yielded the 20 T cell receptor beta chains listed below, sequenced in a study of siplizumab effects on memory and regulatory T cells. Produced via immunoSEQ multiplex PCR; TCRdb's table is partial and in-frame only. The data contain some 120,000 clones, approximately 94% of them singletons. The sequenced sample consisted of non-Treg CD4+ T cells sorted from blood. The source is a human donor in good health.

This clone was picked up a small number of times. This chain connects TRBV4-2 to TRBJ1-2, with D possibly matching TRBD1 (5 bases). The CDR3 spans 17 residues. V was cut by 0 bases and J by 4 bases, with 18 bases left in between. Per germline, CDR1 LGHNA and CDR2 YNFKEQ. The CDR3: CASSQDMSQDTSYGYTF. The CDR3, as DNA: TGTGCCAGCAGCCAAGATATGTCACAGGATACTTCCTATGGCTACACCTTC.

The V and J genes are TRBV5-4 and TRBJ1-2; TRBD1 matches at 7 bases. This CDR3 has 14 residues. Germline trimming cut 0 bases from V and 6 bases from J; bases unmatched to any gene: 5. Germline assignment: CDR1 SGHNT and CDR2 YYREEE (reference sequence). CDR3 residues: CASSLATGQDGYTF. The CDR3 DNA sequence: TGTGCCAGCAGCTTGGCAACTGGACAGGATGGCTACACCTTC.

The chain couples TRBV5-1 to TRBJ1-2; TRBD1 matches at 9 bases. With V trimmed by 4 bases and J by 8 bases, 6 bases remained unmatched. The V gene's germline CDR1 is SGHRS and CDR2 YFSETQ. The CDR3 loop spans 13 amino acids. The CDR3 loop reads CASSPGTGNGYTF. In nucleotides, the CDR3 is TGCGCCAGCAGCCCCGGGACAGGGAACGGCTACACCTTC.

The chain is built from TRBV5-6 and TRBJ1-3; no definite D call. Deletions cut 0 bases from V and 1 base from J, with 14 bases between. CDR1 is SGHDT and CDR2 is YYEEEE in the germline V gene. The CDR3 extends over 17 amino acids. The CDR3 region has the DNA TGTGCCAGCAGCTTGGCAGCGGGTGGGCTGTCTGGAAACACCATATATTTT. Residues: CASSLAAGGLSGNTIYF.

The gene calls are TRBV11-3 and TRBJ2-3; D ambiguous. This CDR3 comprises 13 residues. Per germline, CDR1 SGHNT and CDR2 YENEEA. V lost 0 bases to trimming and J lost 1 base, with 2 bases between them. In DNA form, the CDR3 reads TGTGCCAGCAGCTTAGAGGGCACAGATACGCAGTATTTT. It codes for CASSLEGTDTQYF. Complete variable domain (other parts from reference TRBV11-3 and TRBJ2-3): EAGVVQSPRYKIIEKKQPVAFWCNPISGHNTLYWYLQNLGQGPELLIRYENEEAVDDSQLPKDRFSAERLKGVDSTLKIQPAELGDSAVYLCASSLEGTDTQYFGPGTRLTVL.

This chain uses TRBV2 with TRBJ1-5; tentative D call: TRBD1 (5 bases). V gave up 8 bases and J gave up 1 base, with 18 bases separating them. This CDR3 spans 16 amino acids. CDR1 is SNHLY and CDR2 is FYNNEI in the germline V gene. The CDR3 is CASSGPGAGSNQPQHF. DNA for the CDR3: TGTGCCAGCTCTGGCCCTGGGGCGGGAAGCAATCAGCCCCAGCATTTT.

The genes are TRBV4-1 and TRBJ2-5; 11 nucleotides line up with TRBD2. J lost 3 bases, V lost 3 bases, and 3 bases had no gene match. The CDR3 extends over 15 amino acids. Germline lookup yields CDR1 MGHRA and CDR2 YSYEKL. The CDR3 protein is CASSHLTSGEETQYF. The CDR3 nucleotides are TGCGCCAGCAGCCATTTGACTAGCGGGGAAGAGACCCAGTACTTC.

The chain links TRBV18 to TRBJ2-7, with D unclear. Looked up from germline, CDR1 is KGHSH and CDR2 is LQKENI. V was cut by 0 bases and J by 5 bases, with 8 bases left in between. CDR3 length: 13 amino acids. Here the CDR3 reads CASSPPAADEQYF. In DNA, the CDR3 is TGTGCCAGCTCACCACCGGCTGCTGACGAGCAGTACTTC.

The rearrangement joins TRBV11-1 to TRBJ2-3; D possibly corresponds to TRBD1 (6 bases). V lost 1 base and J lost 9, with 14 bases in between. Looked up from germline, CDR1 is SGHAT and CDR2 is FQDESV (reference sequence). The CDR3 sequence is 14 residues long. For the CDR3, the DNA is TGTGCCAGCAGCTTAGGACAGGACGGTGGGACGCAGTATTTT. Protein: CASSLGQDGGTQYF.

This chain connects TRBV4-2 to TRBJ2-2; D remains ambiguous. Trimming shortened V by 0 bases and J by 0 bases, and 8 bases separated the two germline ends. Germline CDR1 is LGHNA and CDR2 is YNFKEQ. This CDR3 has 16 residues. CDR3 loop: CASSQEVLANTGELFF. As DNA, the CDR3 is TGTGCCAGCAGCCAAGAGGTACTCGCGAACACCGGGGAGCTGTTTTTT.

V is TRBV27 and J is TRBJ2-2, with 8 bases aligning to TRBD1. Trimming removed 8 bases from V and 5 bases from J; junction bases left unmatched: 10. The germline V gene encodes CDR1 MNHEY and CDR2 SMNVEV (reference sequence). The CDR3 extends over 15 amino acids. The CDR3 nucleotides are TGTGCCAGCTGCCCGGACAGGGTCAAGACCGGGGAGCTGTTTTTT. It specifies CASCPDRVKTGELFF.

This clone appeared a single time. The chain joins TRBV5-1 to TRBJ2-7; D is perhaps TRBD2 (5 bases). The V gene lost 4 bases and the J gene lost 6 bases, with 17 bases spanning the gap. This CDR3 is built from 14 residues. The germline CDR1 and CDR2 sequences are SGHRS and YFSETQ. The CDR3, as DNA: TGCGCCAGCAGCGGTGGCGGGTCCACGAGCGAGCAGTACTTC. Protein product: CASSGGGSTSEQYF.

The genes are TRBV6-5 and TRBJ1-2; D is possibly TRBD1 (5 bases). CDR1 and CDR2 (germline): MNHEY, SVGAGI. V was clipped by 1 base and J by 3 bases, with 12 bases between them. The CDR3 contains 15 residues. CDR3 residues: CASSYLGAADYGYTF. Here the CDR3 DNA reads TGTGCCAGCAGTTACTTAGGGGCGGCGGACTATGGCTACACCTTC.

The chain has TRBV29-1 and TRBJ2-3; TRBD2 agrees at 11 bases. Trimming cost V 4 bases and J 2 bases; bases outside gene matches: 8. This CDR3 comprises 16 residues. The V gene's germline CDR1 is SQVTM and CDR2 ANQGSEA. The CDR3 region is CSVGSLAGGFTDTQYF. The CDR3, as DNA: TGCAGCGTTGGGAGCCTAGCGGGGGGTTTCACAGATACGCAGTATTTT.

On this clone itself: Other DNA variants within this sample encode the same CDR3. The genes are TRBV28 and TRBJ2-1, with TRBD2 identical over 9 bases. CDR1 is MDHEN, CDR2 SYDVKM, per germline. This CDR3 is built from 15 residues. With 6 bases clipped from V and 2 bases from J, the junction kept 5 bases outside the gene matches. Written as DNA, the CDR3 is TGTGCCAGCAGCCGAGCGGGAGGCCCCTACAATGAGCAGTTCTTC. Translation: CASSRAGGPYNEQFF.

The CDR3 DNA is TGTGCCAGCTCACCAAGGACAGGGGAGGGTGAAAAACTGTTTTTT. Protein: CASSPRTGEGEKLFF. The chain is built from TRBV18 and TRBJ1-4, with TRBD1 matching 9 bases. The CDR3 is 15 residues long. Germline loops: CDR1 KGHSH, CDR2 LQKENI. V trimming: 2 bases; J trimming: 7 bases; junction bases outside the gene matches: 5.

In its sample, this clone was seen once. V is TRBV7-9 and J is TRBJ2-2; no firm D call. Germline CDR1 and CDR2: SEHNR and FQNEAQ (reference sequence). This CDR3 contains 15 residues. Trimming stripped 1 base from V and 4 bases from J, with 10 bases between. CDR3 protein: CASSLVRQFTGELFF. CDR3 coding DNA: TGTGCCAGCAGCTTAGTAAGGCAATTCACCGGGGAGCTGTTTTTT.

The chain links TRBV18 to TRBJ2-7; D is ambiguous. This CDR3 contains 14 residues. CDR1 and CDR2 from the germline V gene are KGHSH and LQKENI. V shed 6 bases and J shed 4 bases, with 16 bases lying between them. The CDR3 nucleotides read TGTGCCAGCTCTCACCCGGGCAGTCCATACGAGCAGTACTTC. Translating gives CASSHPGSPYEQYF.

The chain carries TRBV10-3 and TRBJ1-4; TRBD1 might be the D (6 bases). The CDR3 has 15 amino acids. Germline assignment: CDR1 ENHRY and CDR2 SYGVKD. V was pared by 0 bases and J by 6 bases, with 11 bases between. The CDR3, as DNA: TGTGCCATCAGTGAGTCGAAGGGGGGCGATGAAAAACTGTTTTTT. This gives the protein CAISESKGGDEKLFF.

CDR3 DNA: TGTGCCAGCAGCACACGGGGGCCGTACGAAGCTTTCTTT. This sequence encodes CASSTRGPYEAFF. The chain employs TRBV7-2 and TRBJ1-1, with D possibly matching TRBD1 (6 bases). Germline V gene sequence: CDR1 SGHTA, CDR2 FQGNSA. The CDR3 has 13 amino acids. V lost 5 bases, J lost 8 bases, and 15 bases lay in between.